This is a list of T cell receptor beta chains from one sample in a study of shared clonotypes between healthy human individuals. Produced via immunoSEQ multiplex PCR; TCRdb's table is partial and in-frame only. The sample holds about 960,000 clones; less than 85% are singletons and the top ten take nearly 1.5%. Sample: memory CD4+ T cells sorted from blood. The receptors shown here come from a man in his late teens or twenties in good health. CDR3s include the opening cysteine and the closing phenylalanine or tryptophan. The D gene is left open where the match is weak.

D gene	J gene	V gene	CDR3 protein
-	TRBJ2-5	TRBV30	CAWTAGQETQYF
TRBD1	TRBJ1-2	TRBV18	CASSPSTGNGYTF
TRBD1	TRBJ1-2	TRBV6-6	CASSPITTGNYGYTF
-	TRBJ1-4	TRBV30	CAWSGRRSTNEKLFF
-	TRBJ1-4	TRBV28	CASSFGGQGNEKLFF
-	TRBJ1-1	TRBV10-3	CAISADRNTEAFF
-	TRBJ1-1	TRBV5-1	CASSFTGSGVNTEAFF
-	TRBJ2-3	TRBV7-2	CASSLWGERADTQYF
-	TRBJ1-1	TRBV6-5	CASINSWGAESRAFF
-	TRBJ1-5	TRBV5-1	CASSLTEDQPQHF
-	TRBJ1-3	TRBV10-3	CAISDGTSSGNTIYF
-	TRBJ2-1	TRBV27	CASGLATRYNEQFF
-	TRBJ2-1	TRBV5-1	CASSLAENEQFF
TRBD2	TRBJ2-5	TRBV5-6	CASSKLAGGSQIETQYF
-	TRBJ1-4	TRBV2	CASSEVVGKLFF
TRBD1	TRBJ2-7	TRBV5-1	CASSSDTGAFDEQYF
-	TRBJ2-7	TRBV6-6	CASSYVQRRTYEQYF
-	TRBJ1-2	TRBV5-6	CASSLWGGSVSYGYTF
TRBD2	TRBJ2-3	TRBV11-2	CASSRSGREITDTQYF
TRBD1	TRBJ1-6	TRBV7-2	CASSYPDRGWSPLHF
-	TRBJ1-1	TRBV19	CASIGAGVGTEAFF
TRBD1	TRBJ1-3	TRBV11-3	CASPASDRARNTIYF
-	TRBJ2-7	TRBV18	CASSLGSTYEQYF
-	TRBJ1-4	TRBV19	CASMGGSYATNEKLFF
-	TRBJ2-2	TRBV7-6	CASSLAGGTPTGELFF
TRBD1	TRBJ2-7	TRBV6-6	CASSDRDHTYEQYF
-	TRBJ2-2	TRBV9	CASSALITGELFF
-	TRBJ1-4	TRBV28	CATYRPAGEKLFF
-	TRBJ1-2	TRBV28	CASSLMSPPNYGYTF
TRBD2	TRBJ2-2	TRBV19	CATDSGLAATGELFF
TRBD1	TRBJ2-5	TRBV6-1	CASSTGQGRETQYF
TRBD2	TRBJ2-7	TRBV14	CASSQAYSGSEQYF
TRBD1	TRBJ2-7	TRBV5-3	CASSRGQGYEQYF
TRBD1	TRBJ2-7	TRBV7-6	CASSPRTGPPYEQYF
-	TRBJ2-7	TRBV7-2	CASSFGVSPYEQYF
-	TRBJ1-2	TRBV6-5	CASSGRSNYGYTF
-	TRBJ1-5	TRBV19	CATAAGPQPQHF
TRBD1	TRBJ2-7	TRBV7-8	CASSPGTGVEQYF
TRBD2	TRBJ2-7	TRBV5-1	CASSFGGSSYEQYF
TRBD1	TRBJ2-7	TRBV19	CASSFRDRSYEQYF